The present T cell receptor (beta chain) was sequenced within a study of graft-versus-host responses after intestinal transplantation. This CDR3 is 13 amino acids long. From germline, CDR1 is SGHRS and CDR2 YFSETQ. V was pared by 2 bases and J by 4 bases, with 1 base of the junction left unmatched. Method: immunoSEQ multiplex PCR; TCRdb's copy keeps in-frame clones and lacks some. In the table there are some 90,000 clones, under 90% of which are singletons. About this clone itself: The antigen is undetermined.

The source of this sequence is a human donor who received an intestinal transplant. The genes are TRBV5-1 and TRBJ2-5; 8 bases fit TRBD1. The specimen comprised unstimulated CD4+ T cells sorted from spleen or lymph node cells, sampled before intestinal transplant. The CDR3 bases are TGCGCCAGCAGCTTAGACAGGGGAGAGACCCAGTACTTC. Amino acids: CASSLDRGETQYF.